This T cell receptor (beta chain) was retrieved from a study of cytomegalovirus exposure and HLA in healthy donors. About the research overall: When fewer than 500 donors were genotyped, around 77% of them were found to fall in the Caucasian-associated ancestry cluster.

For this clone: Its antigen is not known.

General observations from the study: In a later analysis, several top co-occurrence clusters appeared linked to parvovirus B19, influenza, CMV and Epstein-Barr virus.

Vbeta (60) and Jbeta (13) primers were used in the PCR. Method: immunoSEQ multiplex PCR; TCRdb's copy keeps in-frame clones and lacks some. The table includes roughly 200,000 clones, over 60% detected once. The donors comprised healthy bone marrow donors. From germline, CDR1 is SGHNT and CDR2 YYREEE (reference sequence). Trimming took off 4 bases at V and 8 bases at J, with 15 bases between the two ends. This CDR3 contains 13 residues. This chain joins TRBV5-4 and TRBJ1-1; D is uncertain. The receptor's source is a man aged 35 to 55 in good health and CMV-seronegative. The sequenced material came from PBMCs. The CDR3 loop is CASSRDRVIEAFF. CDR3 nucleotides: TGTGCCAGCAGCCGGGATAGAGTCATCGAAGCTTTCTTT.